This T cell receptor beta chain was sequenced in a study of blood T cell repertoires in COVID-19. Study information: The study drew acute and convalescent COVID-19 samples from the United States, Italy and Spain.

The CDR3 extends over 13 amino acids. Germline values: CDR1 MNHEY, CDR2 SMNVEV (reference sequence). Trimming removed 8 bases at V and 3 bases at J, with 13 bases between. TCRdb keeps only in-frame clones here, not all; method: immunoSEQ multiplex PCR. The table has 400,000 to 450,000 clones, over 75% seen once. The source material was peripheral blood. The chain couples TRBV27 to TRBJ1-1; D unclear. This clonotype originated in a middle-aged woman with COVID-19, enrolled during active disease. The CDR3 DNA sequence: TGTGCCAGCTTAAACGAGGGCGACACTGAAGCTTTCTTT. Residues: CASLNEGDTEAFF.